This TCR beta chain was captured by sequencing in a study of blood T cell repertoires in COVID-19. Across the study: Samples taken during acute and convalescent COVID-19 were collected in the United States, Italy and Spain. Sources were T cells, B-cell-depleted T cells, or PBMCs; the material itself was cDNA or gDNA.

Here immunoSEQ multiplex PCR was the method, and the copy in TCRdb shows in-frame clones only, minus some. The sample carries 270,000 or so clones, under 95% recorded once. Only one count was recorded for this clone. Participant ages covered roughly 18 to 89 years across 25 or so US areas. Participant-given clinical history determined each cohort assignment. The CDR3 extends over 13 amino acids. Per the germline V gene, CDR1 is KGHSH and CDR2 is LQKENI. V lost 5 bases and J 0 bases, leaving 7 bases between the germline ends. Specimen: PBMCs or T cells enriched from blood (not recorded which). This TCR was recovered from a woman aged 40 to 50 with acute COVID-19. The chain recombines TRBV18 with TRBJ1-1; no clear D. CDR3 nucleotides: TGTGCCAGCTCAGAGGGAATGAACACTGAAGCTTTCTTT. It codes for CASSEGMNTEAFF. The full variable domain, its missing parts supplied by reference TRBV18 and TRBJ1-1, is NAGVMQNPRHLVRRRGQEARLRCSPMKGHSHVYWYRQLPEEGLKFMVYLQKENIIDESGMPKERFSAEFPKEGPSILRIQQVVRGDSAAYFCASSEGMNTEAFFGQGTRLTVV.